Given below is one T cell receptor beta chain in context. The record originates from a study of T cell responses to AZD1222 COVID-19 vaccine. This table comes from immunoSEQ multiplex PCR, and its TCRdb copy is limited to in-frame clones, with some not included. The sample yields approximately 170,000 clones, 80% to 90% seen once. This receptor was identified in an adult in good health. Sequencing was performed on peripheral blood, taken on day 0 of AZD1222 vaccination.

DNA for the CDR3: TGTGCCAGCAGTGACGGGGGGGCGCCGGTCGAGCAGTACTTC. The encoded protein is CASSDGGAPVEQYF. The rearrangement links TRBV2 to TRBJ2-7; 8 bases are shared with TRBD2. J was trimmed by 6 bases and V by 3 bases; bases with no gene match: 7. This CDR3 is 14 amino acids long. The germline V gene has CDR1 SNHLY and CDR2 FYNNEI.